The 25 T cell receptor beta chains listed next were all sequenced from one sample in a study of blood T cells in healthy people across ages. The authors ran a second PCR of about 7 to 11 cycles using a sample-barcoded 5' primer and a J-beta primer mix. TCRdb ran MiXCR on the 5' RACE reads and lists one entry per CDR3 protein. The sample includes fewer than 700,000 distinct CDR3 sequences, around 43% seen only once; the top ten take around 30%. Input material: blood. The receptors derive from an elderly man in good health.

For this clonotype: One base away lies a much larger clone, so this may be a sequencing read error. This chain links TRBV29-1 with TRBJ2-3; 13 positions match TRBD2. CDR1 SQVTM and CDR2 ANQGSEA come from the germline V gene. V gave up 4 bases and J gave up 4 bases; unmatched junction bases: 2. The CDR3 consists of 14 residues. For the CDR3, the DNA is TGCAGCGTTGGGACTAGCGGGAGCCCAGATACGCAGTATTTT. Translating it yields CSVGTSGSPDTQYF.

This clonotype was seen a single time. This may be a read error, as it is one base from a much larger clone. This chain links TRBV28 with TRBJ2-3; 13 bases align to TRBD2. Germline CDR1 reads MDHEN; CDR2 reads SYDVKM. The CDR3 runs 17 residues. The CDR3 DNA sequence: TGTGCCAGCAGTCCCGGGACTAGCGGGGCCAACACAGGTACGCAGTATTTT. Translated: CASSPGTSGANTGTQYF.

The chain employs TRBV20-1 and TRBJ2-6; D tentatively fits TRBD1 or TRBD2 (5 bases each). Germline CDR1 and CDR2: DFQATT and SNEGSKA (reference sequence). Trimming removed 1 base from V and 2 bases from J, with 9 bases in between. The CDR3 consists of 15 residues. The CDR3 protein is CSARGGGPGANVLTF. The DNA of the CDR3 is TGCAGTGCTAGAGGGGGCGGGCCTGGGGCCAACGTCCTGACTTTC.

V is TRBV3-1 and J is TRBJ2-1; 7 bases are shared with TRBD1. Trimming at V came to 7 bases and at J to 0 bases, leaving 18 bases not matched to a gene. This CDR3 is built from 19 residues. Germline CDR1 and CDR2: LGHDT and YNNKEL (reference sequence). DNA of the CDR3: TGTGCCAGCACCGATAGGGACAGAACAAAATGGAGCTCCTACAATGAGCAGTTCTTC. As protein: CASTDRDRTKWSSYNEQFF.

V usage is TRBV29-1 and J usage is TRBJ2-3; 10 nucleotides line up with TRBD1. This CDR3 is 14 amino acids long. Looked up from germline, CDR1 is SQVTM and CDR2 is ANQGSEA. J gave up 4 bases and V 8 bases, and 9 bases lay outside the gene matches. This CDR3 is CSYQGQGPADTQYF. The CDR3 nucleotides read TGCAGCTACCAGGGACAGGGGCCCGCAGATACGCAGTATTTT.

This clonotype occurred a few times. The chain carries TRBV7-9 and TRBJ2-5; 9 bases align to TRBD2. V lost 5 bases to trimming and J lost 5 bases; unmatched junction nucleotides: 12. The germline V gene encodes CDR1 SEHNR and CDR2 FQNEAQ (reference sequence). The CDR3 runs to 16 residues. CDR3 region: CASSPLAGGLGETQYF. As DNA, the CDR3 is TGTGCCAGCAGCCCCCTTGCGGGGGGGCTGGGGGAGACCCAGTACTTC.

This clonotype was seen more than once but under ten times. The chain has TRBV6-2 or TRBV6-3 and TRBJ2-6; the D is unclear. This CDR3 has 16 amino acids. The germline V gene has CDR1 MNHEY and CDR2 SVGEGT. The germline V and J ends were trimmed by 0 bases and 2 bases, with 8 bases remaining between them. CDR3 region: CASSYSRQTGANVLTF. The CDR3 region has the DNA TGTGCCAGCAGTTACTCGCGCCAAACTGGGGCCAACGTCCTGACTTTC.

This clonotype was picked up a small number of times. This chain connects TRBV6-1 to TRBJ2-1; D is perhaps TRBD1 or TRBD2 (5 bases each). CDR1 is MNHNS and CDR2 is SASEGT in the germline V gene. This CDR3 spans 17 amino acids. The ends were cut back, 1 base at V and 0 bases at J, with 13 bases in the middle. CDR3 nucleotides: TGTGCCAGCAGTGAAGTTTTGGGGGTGACCTCCTACAATGAGCAGTTCTTC. As protein: CASSEVLGVTSYNEQFF.

This chain uses TRBV27 with TRBJ2-7, with D possibly being TRBD1 or TRBD2 (6 bases each). V shed 2 bases and J shed 2 bases, with 10 bases lying between them. CDR1 is MNHEY and CDR2 is SMNVEV in the germline V gene (reference sequence). This CDR3 spans 14 amino acids. Written as DNA, the CDR3 is TGTGCCAGCAGTTTAGGGGGGCTTCCCTACGAGCAGTACTTC. Its translation is CASSLGGLPYEQYF.

A few counts support this clonotype. This CDR3 reads CASSQVLSQLNTEAFF. In DNA, the CDR3 is TGCGCCAGCAGCCAAGTCCTTAGTCAGTTGAACACTGAAGCTTTCTTT. V is TRBV4-1 and J is TRBJ1-1; D remains unclear. This CDR3 spans 16 amino acids. Between the trimmed V and J ends, which lost 1 base and 0 bases, there was a span of 12 bases. Germline-derived CDR1 and CDR2 are MGHRA and YSYEKL.

This clonotype was seen a handful of times. The chain links TRBV10-2 to TRBJ1-4; 9 bases line up with TRBD1. Per the germline V gene, CDR1 is WSHSY and CDR2 is SAAADI. V gave up 0 bases and J gave up 11 bases; unmatched junction bases: 10. CDR3 length: 16 amino acids. The DNA for the CDR3 is TGCGCCAGCAGTGAGTCCCTGGACAGGGGACCACAGAAACTGTTTTTT. Its protein product is CASSESLDRGPQKLFF.

The V and J genes are TRBV15 and TRBJ2-7, with a weak D call TRBD2 (5 bases). V lost 0 bases, J lost 2 bases, and 11 bases lay in between. Germline assignment: CDR1 LNHNV and CDR2 YYDKDF (reference sequence). CDR3 size: 15 residues. The CDR3 sequence: CATSRDHGRAYEQYF. Here the CDR3 DNA reads TGTGCCACCAGCAGAGATCATGGGAGAGCCTACGAGCAGTACTTC.

This clonotype was counted a single time. The chain is built from TRBV24-1 and TRBJ2-5; 7 positions match TRBD1. V was clipped by 3 bases and J by 11 bases; unmatched bases: 14. CDR1 and CDR2 (germline): KGHDR, SFDVKD. The CDR3 is made up of 15 amino acids. The CDR3 region is CATSDVGDRVNEQYF. CDR3 coding DNA: TGTGCCACCAGTGATGTGGGCGACAGGGTCAATGAGCAGTACTTC.

This clonotype was found a few times. The chain combines TRBV6-2 or TRBV6-3 with TRBJ2-1; D not certain. The CDR3 runs 15 residues. Germline-derived CDR1 and CDR2 are MNHEY and SVGEGT. Trimming pared 2 bases from V and 0 bases from J, leaving 8 bases between. CDR3 residues: CASSYLAVSYNEQFF. The CDR3 DNA follows: TGTGCCAGCAGTTACCTTGCAGTCTCCTACAATGAGCAGTTCTTC.

The J gene is TRBJ1-2, the V gene TRBV6-2 or TRBV6-3; D remains unclear. CDR3 size: 13 residues. V was trimmed by 5 bases and J by 6 bases, leaving 13 bases between them. The germline V gene encodes CDR1 MNHEY and CDR2 SVGEGT. The CDR3 loop reads CASSDPTRDGYTF. CDR3 in DNA: TGTGCCAGCAGTGACCCAACACGGGATGGCTACACCTTC.

This clonotype showed up just a few times. The chain uses TRBV28 and TRBJ2-3, with 8 nucleotides matching TRBD1. The CDR3 runs to 15 residues. Germline CDR1 is MDHEN and CDR2 is SYDVKM. Trimming removed 6 bases from V and 5 bases from J; junction bases left unmatched: 10. The CDR3 DNA reads as TGTGCCAGCAGCCAGGCCAGGGGGCGCATAGATACGCAGTATTTT. Amino acids: CASSQARGRIDTQYF.

This chain connects TRBV25-1 to TRBJ2-6; 11 positions match TRBD1. CDR3 length: 17 amino acids. J gave up 4 bases and V 3 bases, and 5 bases lay outside the gene matches. Germline CDR1 and CDR2: MGHDK and SYGVNS. The CDR3 loop is CASSDGQGARGANVLTF. In nucleotides, the CDR3 is TGTGCCAGCAGTGATGGACAGGGGGCAAGGGGGGCCAACGTCCTGACTTTC. Drawing the rest from reference TRBV25-1 and TRBJ2-6, the complete variable domain is EADIYQTPRYLVIGTGKKITLECSQTMGHDKMYWYQQDPGMELHLIHYSYGVNSTEKGDLSSESTVSRIRTEHFPLTLESARPSHTSQYLCASSDGQGARGANVLTFGAGSRLTVL.

V gene TRBV2 combines with J gene TRBJ1-4, with 10 bases aligning to TRBD1. Looked up from germline, CDR1 is SNHLY and CDR2 is FYNNEI. There are 15 residues in the CDR3. The J segment lost 0 bases and the V segment lost 7 bases, leaving 2 bases of the junction unmatched. For the CDR3, the DNA is TGTGCCAGCAATGGACAGGGGGCAACTAATGAAAAACTGTTTTTT. Its translation: CASNGQGATNEKLFF.

This clonotype appeared a few times. The CDR3 protein is CASSPQQSSYEQYF. The CDR3 DNA follows: TGTGCCAGCAGCCCTCAACAGAGCTCCTACGAGCAGTACTTC. The V call is TRBV7-2, the J call TRBJ2-7; D is unresolved. Germline CDR1 SGHTA, CDR2 FQGNSA. The germline V and J ends were trimmed by 5 bases and 0 bases, with 11 bases remaining between them. This CDR3 region has 14 residues.

This clonotype was observed at least ten times. The chain recombines TRBV29-1 with TRBJ2-2; 8 bases agree with TRBD2. The ends lost 7 bases at V and 9 bases at J; junction bases unmatched: 10. This CDR3 spans 13 amino acids. Germline values: CDR1 SQVTM, CDR2 ANQGSEA. The CDR3 coding sequence is TGCAGCGCCATCTTAGCGGGGAGGAGGGAGCTGTTTTTT. Amino acids: CSAILAGRRELFF.

The chain links TRBV29-1 to TRBJ2-5; the D gene is possibly TRBD2 (6 bases). The CDR3 is 13 amino acids. Germline CDR1 SQVTM, CDR2 ANQGSEA. The germline V and J ends were trimmed by 4 bases and 4 bases, with 13 bases remaining between them. CDR3 amino acids: CSVAPPGRETQYF. The DNA for the CDR3 is TGCAGCGTTGCTCCTCCCGGGAGAGAGACCCAGTACTTC.

This chain uses TRBV25-1 with TRBJ2-5, with 7 bases identical to TRBD1. J lost 11 bases, V lost 3 bases, and 12 bases had no gene match. The length of the CDR3 is 14 residues. CDR1 and CDR2 from the germline V gene are MGHDK and SYGVNS. The CDR3: CASSDRQGYNEQYF. CDR3 nucleotide sequence: TGTGCCAGCAGTGATAGACAGGGTTACAATGAGCAGTACTTC.

The CDR3 spells CASSKSRDYVTYEQYF. In nucleotides, the CDR3 is TGTGCCAGCAGCAAATCCCGGGACTACGTAACCTACGAGCAGTACTTC. This rearrangement joins TRBV21-1 to TRBJ2-7; the table assigns TRBD2, which was not confirmed against the DNA. TRBV21-1 is labeled a pseudogene. CDR3 length: 16 amino acids.

This clonotype was counted a few times. The chain has TRBV5-4 and TRBJ2-3; 14 nucleotides line up with TRBD2. Germline lookup yields CDR1 SGHNT and CDR2 YYREEE (reference sequence). The CDR3 covers 18 residues. Trimming took 3 bases from V and 4 from J; bases not matched to a gene: 10. In DNA, the CDR3 is TGTGCCAGCAGCTCCAAAACCGGGACTAGCGGGAGTGCAGATACGCAGTATTTT. This sequence encodes CASSSKTGTSGSADTQYF.

This clonotype was detected ten times or more. The chain is built from TRBV6-2 or TRBV6-3 and TRBJ2-3; D gene ambiguous. This CDR3 has 14 residues. The germline V gene encodes CDR1 MNHEY and CDR2 SVGEGT. V was trimmed by 6 bases and J by 3 bases, leaving 13 bases between them. The CDR3 DNA reads TGTGCCAGCAGCCACTCCTCTCAAACAGATACGCAGTATTTT. Translated, it gives CASSHSSQTDTQYF.